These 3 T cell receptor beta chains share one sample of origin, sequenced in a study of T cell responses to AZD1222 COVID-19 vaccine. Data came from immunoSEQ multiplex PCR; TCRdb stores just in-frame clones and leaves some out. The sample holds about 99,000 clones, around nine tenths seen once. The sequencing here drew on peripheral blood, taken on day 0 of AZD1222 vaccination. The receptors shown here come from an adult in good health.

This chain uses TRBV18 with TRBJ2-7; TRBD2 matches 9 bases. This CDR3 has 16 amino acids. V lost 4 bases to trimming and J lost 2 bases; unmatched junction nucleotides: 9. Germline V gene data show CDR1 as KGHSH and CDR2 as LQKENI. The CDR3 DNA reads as TGTGCCAGCTCACGGGTTGCGGGAGGGCAAACCTACGAGCAGTACTTC. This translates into CASSRVAGGQTYEQYF.

The DNA of the CDR3 is TGTGCCAGCAGTGAAGTTTCCGGGACAGGGTCTGAAAAACTGTTTTTT. Translating gives CASSEVSGTGSEKLFF. V is TRBV6-1 and J is TRBJ1-4; 9 bases map to TRBD1. The trim removed 1 base at V and 7 bases at J, leaving 7 bases unmatched. CDR3 length equals 16 residues. Per the germline V gene, CDR1 is MNHNS and CDR2 is SASEGT.

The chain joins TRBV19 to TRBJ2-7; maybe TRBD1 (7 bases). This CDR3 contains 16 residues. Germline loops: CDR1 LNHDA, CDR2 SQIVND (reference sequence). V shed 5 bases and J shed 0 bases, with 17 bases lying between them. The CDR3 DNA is TGTGCCAGTAGTCCCCGGAGGGACAGCGACTCCTACGAGCAGTACTTC. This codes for CASSPRRDSDSYEQYF.